This record looks at one T cell receptor (beta chain) sequence and its context. Its antigen remains unknown. Included in the TCR beta cDNA libraries were unique molecular identifiers. Out of roughly 0.85 to 10 million T cells, about 500,000 cDNA molecules were generated. Each CDR3 protein gets one entry after TCRdb re-called the PCR reads with MiXCR. The sample carries around 500,000 distinct CDR3 sequences, 30% to 40% recorded once. The CDR3 runs 15 residues. J was trimmed by 5 bases and V by 5 bases; bases with no gene match: 6. Looked up from germline, CDR1 is MRHNA and CDR2 is SNTAGT. These data come from a study of post-analysis software for immune sequencing data. The overall study: Several disease courses (relapsing-remitting, secondary progressive and progressive-relapsing) of multiple sclerosis were included.

Study-wide points: A handful of TRBV segments, including TRBV5-6, TRBV5-1 and TRBV20-1, were more frequent in patients than controls.

This receptor was obtained from a girl aged 2-17 years with multiple sclerosis. The material sequenced was blood. The rearrangement links TRBV6-4 to TRBJ2-1; TRBD2 aligns across 10 bases. The CDR3 bases are TGTGCCAGCAGTATGAGCGGGGGGGCAAACAATGAGCAGTTCTTC. Translated: CASSMSGGANNEQFF.